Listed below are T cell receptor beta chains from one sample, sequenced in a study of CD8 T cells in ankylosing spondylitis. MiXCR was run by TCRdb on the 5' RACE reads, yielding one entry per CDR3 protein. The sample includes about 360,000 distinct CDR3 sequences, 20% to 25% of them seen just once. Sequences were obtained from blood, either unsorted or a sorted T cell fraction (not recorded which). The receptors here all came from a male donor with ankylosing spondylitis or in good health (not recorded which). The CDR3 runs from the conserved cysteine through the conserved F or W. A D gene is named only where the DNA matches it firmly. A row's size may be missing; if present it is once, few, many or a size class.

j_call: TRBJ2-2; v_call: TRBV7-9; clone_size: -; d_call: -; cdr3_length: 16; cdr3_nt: TGTGCCAGCAGCGCACTCCAGGACGGGGACACCGGGGAGCTGTTTTTT; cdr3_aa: CASSALQDGDTGELFF
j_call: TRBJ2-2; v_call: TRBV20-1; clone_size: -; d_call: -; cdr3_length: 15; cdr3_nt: TGCAGTGCTAGAGTGGGGGAATCGAACGCCGGGGAGCTGTTTTTT; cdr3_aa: CSARVGESNAGELFF
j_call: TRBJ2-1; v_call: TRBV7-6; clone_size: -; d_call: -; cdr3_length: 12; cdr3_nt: TGTGCCAGCAGCTTAGCAGACGATGAGCAGTTCTTC; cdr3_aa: CASSLADDEQFF
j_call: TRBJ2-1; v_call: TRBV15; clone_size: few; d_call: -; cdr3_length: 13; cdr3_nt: TGTGCCACCAGGGGCAATGGCGCCAATGAGCAGTTCTTC; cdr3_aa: CATRGNGANEQFF
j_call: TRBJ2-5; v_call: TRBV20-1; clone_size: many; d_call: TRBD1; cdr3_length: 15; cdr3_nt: TGCAGTGCTAGAGATGTCAGGGGGCAGTCGGAGACCCAGTACTTC; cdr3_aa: CSARDVRGQSETQYF
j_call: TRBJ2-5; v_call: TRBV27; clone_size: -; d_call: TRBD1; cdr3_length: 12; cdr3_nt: TGTGCCAGCAGGAAGGGGGCAGGGAGCCAGTACTTC; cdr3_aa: CASRKGAGSQYF
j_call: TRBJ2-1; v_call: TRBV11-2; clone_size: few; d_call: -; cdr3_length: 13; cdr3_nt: TGTGCCAGCACCCTAAGCGGCACCGAAGGGCAGTTCTTC; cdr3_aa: CASTLSGTEGQFF
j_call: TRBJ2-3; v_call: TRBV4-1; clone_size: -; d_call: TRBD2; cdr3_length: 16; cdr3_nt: TGCGCCAGCAGCCAAGATGGAAGCGGGAACACAGATACGCAGTATTTT; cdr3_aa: CASSQDGSGNTDTQYF
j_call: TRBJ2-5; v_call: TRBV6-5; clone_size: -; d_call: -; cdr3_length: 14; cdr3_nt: TGTGCCAGCAGTTACTCCCTTGCGCAAGAGACCCAGTACTTC; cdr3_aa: CASSYSLAQETQYF
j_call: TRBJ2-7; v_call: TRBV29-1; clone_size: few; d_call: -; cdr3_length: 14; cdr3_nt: TGCAGCGTTGAAAGTGGCGGGGAATCCTACGAGCAGTACTTC; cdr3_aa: CSVESGGESYEQYF
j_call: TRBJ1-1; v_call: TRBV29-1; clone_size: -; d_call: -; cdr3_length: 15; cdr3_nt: TGCAGCGTTGAGGCGGGGTATGATATGAACACTGAAGCTTTCTTT; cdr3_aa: CSVEAGYDMNTEAFF
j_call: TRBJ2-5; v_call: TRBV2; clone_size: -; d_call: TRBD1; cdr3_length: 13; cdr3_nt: TGTGCCAGCACTAGGACAGGGTATGAGACCCAGTACTTC; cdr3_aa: CASTRTGYETQYF
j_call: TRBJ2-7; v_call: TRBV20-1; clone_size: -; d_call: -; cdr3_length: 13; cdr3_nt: TGCAGTGCCGAGACAGCATACAACTACGAGCAGTACTTC; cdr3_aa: CSAETAYNYEQYF
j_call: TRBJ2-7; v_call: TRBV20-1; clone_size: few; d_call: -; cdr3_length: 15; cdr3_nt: TGCAGTGCTAGCGGCTTCGACAGGAACCCCTACGAGCAGTACTTC; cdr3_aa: CSASGFDRNPYEQYF
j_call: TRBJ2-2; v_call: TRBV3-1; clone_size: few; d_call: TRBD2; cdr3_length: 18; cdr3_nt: TGTGCCAGCAGCCAAGATCTTGCGGGGGGGCTCAACACCGGGGAGCTGTTTTTT; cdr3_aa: CASSQDLAGGLNTGELFF
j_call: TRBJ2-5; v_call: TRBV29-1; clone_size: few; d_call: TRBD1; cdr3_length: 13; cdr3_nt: TGCAGCGGGCTCCTACAGGGGTGGGAGACCCAGTACTTC; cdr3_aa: CSGLLQGWETQYF